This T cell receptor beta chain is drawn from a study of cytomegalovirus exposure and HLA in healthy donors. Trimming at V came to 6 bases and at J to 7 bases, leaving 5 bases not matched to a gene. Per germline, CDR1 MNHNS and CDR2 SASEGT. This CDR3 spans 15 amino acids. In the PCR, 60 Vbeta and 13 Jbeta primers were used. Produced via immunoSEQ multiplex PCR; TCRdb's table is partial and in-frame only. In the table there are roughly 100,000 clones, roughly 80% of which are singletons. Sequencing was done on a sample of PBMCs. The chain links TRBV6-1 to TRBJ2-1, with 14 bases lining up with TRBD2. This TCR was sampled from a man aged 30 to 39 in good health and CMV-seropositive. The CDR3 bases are TGTGCCAGCAGAGAGGGGACTAGCGGGGGTAATGAGCAGTTCTTC. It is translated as CASREGTSGGNEQFF.